Below are 18 T cell receptor beta chains sequenced from a single sample in a study of T cell responses to AZD1222 COVID-19 vaccine. Profiling relied on immunoSEQ multiplex PCR, and the TCRdb table lists in-frame clones only, not all of them. The table has 150,000 to 200,000 clones, less than 95% seen once. This specimen consisted of peripheral blood, obtained 28 days after the second AZD1222 dose. Receptors originate from an adult who received the AZD1222 COVID-19 vaccine.

V is TRBV15 and J is TRBJ2-2, with a possible D match to TRBD2 (6 bases). The V end lost 1 base, the J end lost 1 base, and 10 bases lay between the germline ends. The V gene's germline CDR1 is LNHNV and CDR2 YYDKDF (reference sequence). This CDR3 contains 16 residues. The CDR3 is CATSRGDGRNTGELFF. DNA of the CDR3: TGTGCCACCAGCAGAGGAGACGGGAGGAACACCGGGGAGCTGTTTTTT.

This chain connects TRBV7-3 to TRBJ2-3; 13 positions match TRBD2. Trimming took 4 bases from V and 10 from J; bases not matched to a gene: 14. The germline CDR1 and CDR2 sequences are SGHTA and FQGTGA. The CDR3 is 17 residues long. The CDR3, as DNA: TGTGCCAGCAGCTCCCCACTAGCGGGAGGGCCTTCCCGGCCGCAGTATTTT. Its translation is CASSSPLAGGPSRPQYF.

V is TRBV28 and J is TRBJ1-4, with 9 bases lining up with TRBD1. This CDR3 comprises 16 residues. From germline, CDR1 is MDHEN and CDR2 SYDVKM. V shed 3 bases, J shed 4 bases, and the junction held 6 bases outside the gene matches. CDR3 sequence (DNA): TGTGCCAGCAGTTTCAACAGGGGGCGCGATAATGAAAAACTGTTTTTT. Translation: CASSFNRGRDNEKLFF. Full variable domain (missing parts from reference TRBV28 and TRBJ1-4): DVKVTQSSRYLVKRTGEKVFLECVQDMDHENMFWYRQDPGLGLRLIYFSYDVKMKEKGDIPEGYSVSREKKERFSLILESASTNQTSMYLCASSFNRGRDNEKLFFGSGTQLSVL.

The V gene is TRBV12-3 or TRBV12-4, the J gene TRBJ1-2; D unresolved. CDR3 length: 12 amino acids. V was pared by 10 bases and J by 7 bases, with 16 bases between. CDR3 protein: CATADGRGGYTF. As DNA, the CDR3 is TGTGCCACCGCGGATGGTAGAGGTGGCTACACCTTC.

The rearrangement links TRBV27 to TRBJ1-6; possibly TRBD1 for D (6 bases). CDR3 length equals 13 residues. V shed 6 bases and J shed 7 bases, with 10 bases lying between them. In germline, CDR1 is MNHEY, CDR2 SMNVEV (reference sequence). In DNA, the CDR3 is TGTGCCAGCAGCCAGAGGGGGAATTCACCCCTCCACTTT. Translated, it gives CASSQRGNSPLHF.

The chain has TRBV30 and TRBJ2-7; maybe TRBD1 (6 bases). This CDR3 comprises 13 residues. Germline V gene lookup returns CDR1 GTSNPN and CDR2 SVGIG (reference sequence). The V end was cut by 4 bases, the J end by 2 bases, with 12 bases between. CDR3: CAWKQGSAYEQYF. The CDR3 DNA reads as TGTGCCTGGAAACAGGGCTCCGCCTACGAGCAGTACTTC.

V and J are TRBV4-1 and TRBJ1-2, with D perhaps TRBD1 (5 bases). This CDR3 spans 12 amino acids. The germline V gene has CDR1 MGHRA and CDR2 YSYEKL. Trimming pared 0 bases from V and 14 bases from J, leaving 13 bases between. CDR3 residues: CASSQDLTGKTF. The CDR3 bases are TGCGCCAGCAGCCAAGATTTAACAGGAAAAACCTTC.

This rearrangement joins TRBV3-1 (or the pseudogene TRBV3-2) to TRBJ2-2, with a possible D match to TRBD1 (5 bases). This CDR3 is 16 amino acids long. V lost 1 base and J lost 7, with 16 bases in between. Germline CDR1 reads LGHDT; CDR2 reads YNNKEL (reference sequence). CDR3 amino acids: CASSQAAPRTIGELFF. CDR3 nucleotide sequence: TGTGCCAGCAGCCAAGCGGCGCCCCGGACAATCGGGGAGCTGTTTTTT.

The chain couples TRBV12-3 or TRBV12-4 to TRBJ2-7; TRBD1 is a possible D gene (5 bases). The CDR3 totals 13 residues. Trimming left V 4 bases short and J 7 bases short, with 14 bases between. DNA for the CDR3: TGTGCCAGCAGTTCTCAGGGTAGCCAGGAGCAGTACTTC. This translates into CASSSQGSQEQYF.

The genes are TRBV19 and TRBJ1-3; D remains ambiguous. V lost 8 bases and J lost 4, with 6 bases in between. Germline-derived CDR1 and CDR2 are LNHDA and SQIVND (reference sequence). This CDR3 is built from 11 residues. In DNA form, the CDR3 reads TGTGCCAGTGAAAAGGGAAACACCATATATTTT. This sequence encodes CASEKGNTIYF.

This clone appeared once. The DNA of the CDR3 is TGTGCCAGTACGGGCTGGGGACAGGGTAGCAATCAGCCCCAGCATTTT. Its translation is CASTGWGQGSNQPQHF. The genes are TRBV19 and TRBJ1-5, with 9 bases matching TRBD1. With 7 bases clipped from V and 0 bases from J, the junction kept 7 bases outside the gene matches. The germline gives CDR1 LNHDA, CDR2 SQIVND (reference sequence). The CDR3 extends over 16 amino acids.

V gene TRBV18 combines with J gene TRBJ2-7, with D possibly being TRBD1 (5 bases). The CDR3 totals 13 residues. CDR1 and CDR2 (germline): KGHSH, LQKENI. V lost 3 bases, J lost 2 bases, and 8 bases lay in between. CDR3 DNA: TGTGCCAGCTCACCGGACAACACCTACGAGCAGTACTTC. It encodes CASSPDNTYEQYF.

This clone has a handful of counts. The chain couples TRBV9 to TRBJ2-5, with TRBD2 identical over 9 bases. The junction had 8 bases not matched to a gene; V was cut back by 0 bases and J by 5 bases. Germline-derived CDR1 and CDR2 are SGDLS and YYNGEE. This CDR3 has 16 amino acids. The CDR3 DNA is TGTGCCAGCAGCGTAGGCGCTAGCGGGGTCATGGAGACCCAGTACTTC. This gives the protein CASSVGASGVMETQYF.

The gene calls are TRBV6-5 and TRBJ1-1; maybe TRBD1 (5 bases). Trimming shortened V by 9 bases and J by 0 bases, and 17 bases separated the two germline ends. The germline V gene encodes CDR1 MNHEY and CDR2 SVGAGI. There are 15 residues in the CDR3. In DNA form, the CDR3 reads TGTGCCAGTCTGGGCGGGGGTATATTGAACACTGAAGCTTTCTTT. Protein: CASLGGGILNTEAFF.

The chain carries TRBV4-1 and TRBJ1-5; D gene ambiguous. The CDR3 sequence is 15 residues long. The V gene's germline CDR1 is MGHRA and CDR2 YSYEKL. The V end was cut by 0 bases, the J end by 6 bases, with 12 bases between. CDR3 DNA: TGCGCCAGCAGCCAAGATCTTTCATGGGGTCAGCCCCAGCATTTT. This translates into CASSQDLSWGQPQHF.

The V call is TRBV29-1, the J call TRBJ1-1; the D gene is possibly TRBD1 (5 bases). The CDR3 loop spans 13 amino acids. The V end was cut by 1 base, the J end by 7 bases, with 13 bases between. Germline V gives CDR1 SQVTM, CDR2 ANQGSEA. CDR3 region: CSVEGAGRGEAFF. The CDR3 DNA follows: TGCAGCGTTGAAGGTGCGGGAAGGGGTGAAGCTTTCTTT.

The chain recombines TRBV19 with TRBJ2-6; 9 positions agree with TRBD2. The CDR3 spans 19 residues. Unmatched junction bases numbered 13, after V lost 6 bases and J lost 1 base. From germline, CDR1 is LNHDA and CDR2 SQIVND (reference sequence). CDR3 protein: CASSATLAGGLSGANVLTF. The CDR3 nucleotides are TGTGCCAGTAGCGCCACACTAGCGGGTGGCCTATCTGGGGCCAACGTCCTGACTTTC.

V is TRBV7-9 and J is TRBJ1-1, with a weak D call TRBD1 (5 bases). V dropped 6 bases and J dropped 3 bases, with 14 bases sitting between them. The germline V gene has CDR1 SEHNR and CDR2 FQNEAQ (reference sequence). CDR3 size: 14 residues. The CDR3: CASSQEGPYTEAFF. The CDR3 DNA sequence: TGTGCCAGCAGTCAAGAGGGACCGTACACTGAAGCTTTCTTT.